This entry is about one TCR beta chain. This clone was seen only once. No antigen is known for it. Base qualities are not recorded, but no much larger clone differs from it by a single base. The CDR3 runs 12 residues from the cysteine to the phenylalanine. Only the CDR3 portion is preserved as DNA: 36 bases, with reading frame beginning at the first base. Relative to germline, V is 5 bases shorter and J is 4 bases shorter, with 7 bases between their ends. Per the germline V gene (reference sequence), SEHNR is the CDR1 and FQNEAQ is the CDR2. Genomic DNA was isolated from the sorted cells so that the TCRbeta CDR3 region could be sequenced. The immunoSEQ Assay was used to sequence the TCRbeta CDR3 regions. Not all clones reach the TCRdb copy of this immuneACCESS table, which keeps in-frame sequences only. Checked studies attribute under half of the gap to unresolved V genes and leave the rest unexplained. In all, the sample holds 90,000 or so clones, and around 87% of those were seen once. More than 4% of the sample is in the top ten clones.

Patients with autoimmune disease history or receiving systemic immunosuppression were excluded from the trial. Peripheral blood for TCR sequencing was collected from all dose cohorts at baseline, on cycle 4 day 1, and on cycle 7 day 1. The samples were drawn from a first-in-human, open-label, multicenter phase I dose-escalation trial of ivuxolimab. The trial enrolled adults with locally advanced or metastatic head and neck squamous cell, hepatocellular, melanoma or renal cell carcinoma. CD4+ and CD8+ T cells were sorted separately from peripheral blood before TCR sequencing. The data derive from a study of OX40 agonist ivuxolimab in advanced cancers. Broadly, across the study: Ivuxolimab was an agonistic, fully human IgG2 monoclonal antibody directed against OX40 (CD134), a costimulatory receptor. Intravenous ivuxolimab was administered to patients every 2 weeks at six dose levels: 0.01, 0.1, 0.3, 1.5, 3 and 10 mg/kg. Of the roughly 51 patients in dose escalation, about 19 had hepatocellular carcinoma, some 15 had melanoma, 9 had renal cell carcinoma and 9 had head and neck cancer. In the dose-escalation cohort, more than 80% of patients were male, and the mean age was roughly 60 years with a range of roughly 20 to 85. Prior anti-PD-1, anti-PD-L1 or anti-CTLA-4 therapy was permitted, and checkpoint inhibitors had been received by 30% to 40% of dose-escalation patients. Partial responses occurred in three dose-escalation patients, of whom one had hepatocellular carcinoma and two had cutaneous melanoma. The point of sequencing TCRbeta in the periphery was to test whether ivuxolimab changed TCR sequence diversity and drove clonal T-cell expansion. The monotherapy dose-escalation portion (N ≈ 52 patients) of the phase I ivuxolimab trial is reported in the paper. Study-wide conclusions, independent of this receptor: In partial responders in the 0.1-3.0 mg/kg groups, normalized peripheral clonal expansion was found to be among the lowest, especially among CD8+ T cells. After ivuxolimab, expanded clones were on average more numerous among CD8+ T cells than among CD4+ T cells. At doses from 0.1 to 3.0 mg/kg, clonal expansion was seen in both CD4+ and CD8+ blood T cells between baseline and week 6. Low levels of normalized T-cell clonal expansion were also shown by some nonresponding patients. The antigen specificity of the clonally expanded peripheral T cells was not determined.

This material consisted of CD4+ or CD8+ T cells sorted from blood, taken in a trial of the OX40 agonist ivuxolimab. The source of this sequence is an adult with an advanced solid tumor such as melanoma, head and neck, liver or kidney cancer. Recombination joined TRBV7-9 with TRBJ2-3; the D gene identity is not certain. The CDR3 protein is CASSPLSDTQYF. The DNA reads TGTGCCAGCAGCCCACTATCAGATACGCAGTATTTT.